The present T cell receptor (beta chain) was sequenced within a study of blood T cell repertoires in COVID-19. About the study: COVID-19 samples from acute and convalescent phases originated in the United States, Italy and Spain. T cells, B-cell-depleted T cells, or PBMCs supplied cDNA or gDNA.

The ends were cut back, 4 bases at V and 9 bases at J, with 12 bases in the middle. The germline gives CDR1 SEHNR, CDR2 FQNEAQ (reference sequence). The CDR3 consists of 12 residues. In the authors' methods: It was from reference gene primer amplification that nucleated cell counts were estimated. Using immunoSEQ multiplex PCR, the repertoire was profiled, and TCRdb retains in-frame clones only, with some absent. V, J and clone size are those of that table, while D and trimming were read from the DNA. The table includes tens of thousands of clones, about 87% detected once. The sequence derives from a human donor in a cohort sampled during active COVID-19. This chain links TRBV7-9 with TRBJ2-5; maybe TRBD2 (6 bases). The sequenced sample consisted of peripheral blood. CDR3 DNA: TGTGCCAGCAGCTCCCGGGACTTGGCCCAGTACTTC. Encoded protein: CASSSRDLAQYF.